These T cell receptor beta chains were read from a single sample in a study of OX40 agonist ivuxolimab in advanced cancers. TCRdb keeps only in-frame clones here, not all; method: immunoSEQ multiplex PCR. The profile shows 81,000 or so clones, approximately 94% of them singletons. This sample comprised CD4+ or CD8+ T cells sorted from blood, obtained in a trial of the OX40 agonist ivuxolimab. The receptors stem from an adult with an advanced solid tumor such as melanoma, head and neck, liver or kidney cancer. Both conserved end residues are part of each CDR3. D genes are given only for firm matches. A clone size is listed for some rows: how often the clone was seen (once, few, many), or a class if it is expanded.

NA,TRBV28,13,TRBJ1-5,NA,CASSLRGDQPQHF,TGTGCCAGCAGTTTAAGGGGCGATCAGCCCCAGCATTTT
TRBD1,TRBV5-8,18,TRBJ1-3,NA,CASSPRAHRGTFRSTIYF,TGTGCCAGCAGCCCAAGGGCCCACAGGGGCACCTTCCGGAGCACCATATATTTT
NA,TRBV6-5,13,TRBJ2-1,NA,CASSYSIMAEQFF,TGTGCCAGCAGTTACTCGATCATGGCTGAACAGTTCTTC
TRBD1,TRBV5-1,15,TRBJ2-7,NA,CASSLRDSPYYEQYF,TGCGCCAGCAGCTTACGGGACAGCCCGTACTACGAGCAGTACTTC
TRBD2,TRBV15,16,TRBJ2-3,NA,CATSRDPSGSSDTQYF,TGTGCCACCAGCAGAGATCCTAGCGGGAGCTCAGATACGCAGTATTTT
TRBD1,TRBV7-9,14,TRBJ2-7,NA,CASSPDRAWYEQYF,TGTGCCAGCAGCCCGGACAGGGCATGGTACGAGCAGTACTTC
TRBD2,TRBV9,17,TRBJ2-3,once,CASSETSGPVGPDTQYF,TGTGCCAGCAGCGAAACTAGCGGCCCGGTGGGTCCAGATACGCAGTATTTT
NA,TRBV9,13,TRBJ1-1,NA,CASSSGGDTEAFF,TGTGCCAGCAGCTCCGGGGGGGACACTGAAGCTTTCTTT
NA,TRBV29-1,12,TRBJ1-1,NA,CSVERGNTEAFF,TGCAGCGTTGAACGAGGGAACACTGAAGCTTTCTTT
NA,TRBV7-2,11,TRBJ1-2,NA,CASTPNYGYTF,TGTGCCAGCACCCCTAACTATGGCTACACCTTC
NA,TRBV19,15,TRBJ2-7,NA,CASSPSGASSYEQYF,TGTGCCAGTAGTCCATCCGGGGCCAGCTCCTACGAGCAGTACTTC
NA,TRBV6-1,12,TRBJ1-1,few,CASSEQGTEAFF,TGTGCCAGCAGTGAACAGGGGACTGAAGCTTTCTTT
NA,TRBV14,19,TRBJ2-6,NA,CASSQDFNSLNPGANVLTF,TGTGCCAGCAGCCAAGATTTTAACAGCTTAAACCCTGGGGCCAACGTCCTGACTTTC
NA,TRBV27,12,TRBJ2-1,NA,CASSSDRQEQFF,TGTGCCAGCAGTTCTGACCGTCAAGAGCAGTTCTTC
NA,TRBV4-3,14,TRBJ2-5,NA,CASSQDRAEETQYF,TGCGCCAGCAGCCAAGATCGAGCGGAAGAGACCCAGTACTTC
NA,TRBV9,15,TRBJ1-1,NA,CASSVEGGRITEAFF,TGTGCCAGCAGCGTAGAGGGGGGGCGAATCACTGAAGCTTTCTTT
TRBD1,TRBV25-1,12,TRBJ1-1,NA,CATGQLNTEAFF,TGTGCCACGGGACAGCTGAACACTGAAGCTTTCTTT
TRBD2,TRBV6-5,16,TRBJ2-2,NA,CASSYTLAVNTGELFF,TGTGCCAGCAGTTACACACTAGCGGTGAACACCGGGGAGCTGTTTTTT
NA,TRBV5-4,12,TRBJ1-3,NA,CASSFNENTIYF,TGTGCCAGCAGCTTTAACGAAAACACCATATATTTT
NA,TRBV29-1,13,TRBJ2-7,NA,CSGYPGREGEQYF,TGCAGCGGGTACCCGGGACGGGAAGGGGAGCAGTACTTC
TRBD2,TRBV5-4,14,TRBJ2-7,NA,CASSFGLAVYEQYF,TGTGCCAGCAGCTTCGGACTAGCGGTCTACGAGCAGTACTTC
TRBD1,TRBV10-1,14,TRBJ2-3,NA,CASRASGQGDTQYF,TGCGCCAGCAGGGCTTCCGGACAGGGCGATACGCAGTATTTT
NA,TRBV7-2,14,TRBJ2-7,NA,CASSATGTGYEQYF,TGTGCCAGCAGCGCGACCGGGACGGGCTACGAGCAGTACTTC
NA,TRBV4-1,14,TRBJ2-5,NA,CASSQEELQETQYF,TGCGCCAGCAGCCAAGAGGAGCTCCAAGAGACCCAGTACTTC
NA,TRBV27,15,TRBJ1-2,NA,CASSLRLGISDGYTF,TGTGCCAGCAGTTTAAGGTTGGGGATTTCAGATGGCTACACCTTC
TRBD1,TRBV25-1,12,TRBJ1-2,NA,CASRATGAGYTF,TGTGCCAGCCGGGCGACAGGGGCAGGCTACACCTTC
TRBD2,TRBV27,14,TRBJ2-7,NA,CASRIAGGPNEQYF,TGTGCCAGCAGGATAGCGGGAGGGCCGAACGAGCAGTACTTC
NA,TRBV6-5,11,TRBJ1-2,NA,CASGANYGYTF,TGTGCCAGCGGGGCTAACTATGGCTACACCTTC
NA,TRBV10-2,13,TRBJ1-2,NA,CASSETVSYGYTF,TGCGCCAGCAGTGAGACGGTATCCTATGGCTACACCTTC
NA,TRBV4-1,16,TRBJ2-5,NA,CASSRVKVLDRETQYF,TGCGCCAGCAGCCGGGTGAAGGTTCTAGATCGGGAGACCCAGTACTTC
TRBD1,TRBV29-1,15,TRBJ2-7,NA,CSVRDRPHLSYEQYF,TGCAGCGTTAGGGACAGGCCCCACCTCTCCTACGAGCAGTACTTC
NA,TRBV7-2,14,TRBJ1-5,NA,CASNLAYGDQPQHF,TGTGCCAGCAACTTAGCCTATGGGGATCAGCCCCAGCATTTT
NA,TRBV6-5,13,TRBJ2-7,NA,CASSQPGHYEQYF,TGTGCCAGCAGCCAACCCGGGCACTACGAGCAGTACTTC
NA,TRBV4-2,12,TRBJ2-1,NA,CASSHSSYEQFF,TGTGCCAGCAGCCACTCTAGTTATGAGCAGTTCTTC
TRBD1,TRBV6-1,16,TRBJ1-3,NA,CASSARQGISGNTIYF,TGTGCCAGCAGTGCCAGACAGGGAATCTCTGGAAACACCATATATTTT
NA,TRBV28,12,TRBJ2-7,NA,CASSLRPYEQYF,TGTGCCAGCAGTTTAAGGCCCTACGAGCAGTACTTC
NA,TRBV7-3,12,TRBJ1-4,NA,CASSFRREKLFF,TGTGCCAGCAGCTTCCGTAGGGAAAAACTGTTTTTT
NA,TRBV4-1,15,TRBJ1-1,NA,CASSQVGNSNTEAFF,TGCGCCAGCAGCCAAGTGGGGAATTCTAACACTGAAGCTTTCTTT
NA,TRBV7-6,15,TRBJ2-1,NA,CASSPRSTLNNEQFF,TGTGCCAGCAGTCCTAGGTCCACTTTAAACAATGAGCAGTTCTTC
TRBD1,TRBV28,14,TRBJ2-5,NA,CAGGENRGMETQYF,TGTGCCGGCGGTGAGAACAGGGGCATGGAGACCCAGTACTTC
NA,TRBV4-1,15,TRBJ2-1,NA,CASSQDPGAGNEQFF,TGCGCCAGCAGCCAAGATCCAGGGGCGGGCAATGAGCAGTTCTTC
NA,TRBV7-2,16,TRBJ1-6,NA,CASSLDRSSYNSPLHF,TGTGCCAGCAGCTTAGACAGGAGCTCCTATAATTCACCCCTCCACTTT
TRBD2,TRBV19,14,TRBJ2-7,NA,CASSFAGGPYEQYF,TGTGCCAGTAGTTTCGCGGGAGGCCCCTACGAGCAGTACTTC
NA,TRBV7-2,15,TRBJ2-1,NA,CASSRTVSSYNEQFF,TGTGCCAGCAGCCGCACGGTGAGCTCCTACAATGAGCAGTTCTTC
TRBD2,TRBV19,15,TRBJ2-1,NA,CASSPLAGAYNEQFF,TGTGCCAGTAGTCCCTTAGCGGGGGCCTACAATGAGCAGTTCTTC
NA,TRBV6-5,13,TRBJ2-2,NA,CATDRSQGGELFF,TGTGCCACCGACAGGAGTCAGGGCGGGGAGCTGTTTTTT
NA,TRBV29-1,11,TRBJ1-1,NA,CSVRGNTEAFF,TGCAGCGTAAGGGGGAACACTGAAGCTTTCTTT
TRBD1,TRBV28,16,TRBJ1-5,NA,CASSLPSGQGHQPQHF,TGTGCCAGCAGTTTACCCTCCGGACAGGGCCACCAGCCCCAGCATTTT
NA,TRBV28,15,TRBJ1-3,NA,CASSWRQLSGNTIYF,TGTGCCAGCAGTTGGAGACAGCTCTCTGGAAACACCATATATTTT
NA,TRBV27,13,TRBJ2-1,NA,CASSPSARNEQFF,TGTGCCAGCAGCCCAAGCGCCAGAAATGAGCAGTTCTTC
NA,TRBV25-1,12,TRBJ2-1,NA,CASSDTYNEQFF,TGTGCCAGCAGTGACACGTACAATGAGCAGTTCTTC
NA,TRBV7-9,13,TRBJ2-3,NA,CASSPRDTDTQYF,TGTGCCAGCAGCCCGCGTGACACAGATACGCAGTATTTT
NA,TRBV9,12,TRBJ2-1,once,CASSRDFLDQFF,TGTGCCAGCAGCAGGGACTTCCTAGATCAGTTCTTC
TRBD1,TRBV6-6,12,TRBJ2-1,once,CAGSTGSPEQFF,TGTGCCGGGTCGACAGGGTCCCCTGAGCAGTTCTTC